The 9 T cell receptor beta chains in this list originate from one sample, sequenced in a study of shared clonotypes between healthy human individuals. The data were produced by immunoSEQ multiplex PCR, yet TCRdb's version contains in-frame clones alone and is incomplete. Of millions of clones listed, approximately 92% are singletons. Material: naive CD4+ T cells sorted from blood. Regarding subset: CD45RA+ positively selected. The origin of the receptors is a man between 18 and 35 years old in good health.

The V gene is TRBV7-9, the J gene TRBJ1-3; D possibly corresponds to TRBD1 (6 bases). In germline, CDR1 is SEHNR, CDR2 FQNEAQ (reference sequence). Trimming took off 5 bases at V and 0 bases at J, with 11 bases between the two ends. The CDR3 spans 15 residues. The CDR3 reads CASSNDRISGNTIYF. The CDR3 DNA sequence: TGTGCCAGCAGCAATGACAGGATCTCTGGAAACACCATATATTTT.

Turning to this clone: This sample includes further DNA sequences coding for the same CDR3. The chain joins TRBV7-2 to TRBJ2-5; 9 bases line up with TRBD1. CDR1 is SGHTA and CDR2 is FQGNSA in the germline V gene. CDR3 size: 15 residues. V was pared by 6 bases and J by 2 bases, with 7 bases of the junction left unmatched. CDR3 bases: TGTGCCAGCAGTTTGGGACAGGGAAGACAAGAGACCCAGTACTTC. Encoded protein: CASSLGQGRQETQYF.

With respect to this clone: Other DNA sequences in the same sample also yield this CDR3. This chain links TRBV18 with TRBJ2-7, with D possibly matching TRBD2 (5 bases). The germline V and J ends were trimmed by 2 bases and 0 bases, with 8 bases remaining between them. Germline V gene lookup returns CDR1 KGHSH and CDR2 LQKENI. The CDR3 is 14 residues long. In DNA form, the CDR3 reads TGTGCCAGCTCACCAAGCGGCAGCTCCTACGAGCAGTACTTC. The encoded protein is CASSPSGSSYEQYF.

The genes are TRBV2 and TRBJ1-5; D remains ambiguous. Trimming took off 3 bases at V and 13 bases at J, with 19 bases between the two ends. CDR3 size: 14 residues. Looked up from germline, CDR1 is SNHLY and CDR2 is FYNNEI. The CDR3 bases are TGTGCCAGCAGTGACACGGGGAAGAATCATCCTCAGCATTTT. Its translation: CASSDTGKNHPQHF.

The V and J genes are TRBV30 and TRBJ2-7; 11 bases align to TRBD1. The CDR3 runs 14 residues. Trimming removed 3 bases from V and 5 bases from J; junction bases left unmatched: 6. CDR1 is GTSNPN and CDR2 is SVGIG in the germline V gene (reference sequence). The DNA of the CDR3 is TGTGCCTGGAGGGTTGGACAGGGGGCCGACGAGCAGTACTTC. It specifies CAWRVGQGADEQYF. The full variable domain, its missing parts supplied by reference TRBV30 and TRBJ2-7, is SQTIHQWPATLVQPVGSPLSLECTVEGTSNPNLYWYRQAAGRGLQLLFYSVGIGQISSEVPQNLSASRPQDRQFILSSKKLLLSDSGFYLCAWRVGQGADEQYFGPGTRLTVT.

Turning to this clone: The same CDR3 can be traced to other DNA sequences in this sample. CDR3 nucleotide sequence: TGTGCCACCAGCAGAGAAGGCAGGGGTCAGCCCCAGCATTTT. Translation: CATSREGRGQPQHF. The chain carries TRBV15 and TRBJ1-5, with D maybe TRBD1 (6 bases). V lost 0 bases, J lost 6 bases, and 9 bases lay in between. The CDR3 consists of 14 residues. The germline V gene encodes CDR1 LNHNV and CDR2 YYDKDF (reference sequence).

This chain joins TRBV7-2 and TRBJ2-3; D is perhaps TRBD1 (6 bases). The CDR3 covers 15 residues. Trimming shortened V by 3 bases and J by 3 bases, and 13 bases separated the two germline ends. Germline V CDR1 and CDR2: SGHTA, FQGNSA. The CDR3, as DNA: TGTGCCAGCAGCTTGCAGGGGCCTTCAACAGATACGCAGTATTTT. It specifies CASSLQGPSTDTQYF.

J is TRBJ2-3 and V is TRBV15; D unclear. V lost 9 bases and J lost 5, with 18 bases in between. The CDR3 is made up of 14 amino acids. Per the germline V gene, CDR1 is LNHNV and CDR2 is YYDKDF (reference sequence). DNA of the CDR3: TGTGCCACAAGTTACAGTCCCTCACGAGATACGCAGTATTTT. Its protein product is CATSYSPSRDTQYF. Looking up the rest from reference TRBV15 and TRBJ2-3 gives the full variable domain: DAMVIQNPRYQVTQFGKPVTLSCSQTLNHNVMYWYQQKSSQAPKLLFHYYDKDFNNEADTPDNFQSRRPNTSFCFLDIRSPGLGDTAMYLCATSYSPSRDTQYFGPGTRLTVL.

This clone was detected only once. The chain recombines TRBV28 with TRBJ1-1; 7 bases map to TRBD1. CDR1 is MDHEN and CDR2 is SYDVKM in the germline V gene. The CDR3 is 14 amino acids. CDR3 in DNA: TGTGTGGTTAGGGGGCCTGGACTAAACACTGAAGCTTTCTTT. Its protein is CVVRGPGLNTEAFF.